This entry lists 27 T cell receptor beta chains sequenced from one sample in a study of blood T cell repertoires in COVID-19. Sequencing was performed with immunoSEQ multiplex PCR; in TCRdb, only in-frame clones are kept and a portion is missing. The repertoire holds around 110,000 clones, about 82% seen once, with roughly 17% in the top ten. Sequencing was performed on peripheral blood. The receptors derive from a man in his sixties with active or convalescent COVID-19.

The V and J genes are TRBV27 and TRBJ1-2; maybe TRBD1 (6 bases). V gave up 2 bases and J gave up 2 bases, with 12 bases separating them. CDR1 and CDR2 from the germline V gene are MNHEY and SMNVEV (reference sequence). The CDR3 has 15 amino acids. CDR3 coding DNA: TGTGCCAGCAGTTTAGGGGGCAGTCCAAACTATGGCTACACCTTC. It encodes CASSLGGSPNYGYTF.

V and J are TRBV10-3 and TRBJ2-7; 14 bases match TRBD2. After removal of 6 bases from V and 7 bases from J, the junction contained 17 bases not matched to a gene. The CDR3 spans 18 residues. Germline V gene data show CDR1 as ENHRY and CDR2 as SYGVKD. DNA for the CDR3: TGTGCCATCAGGGGGGGAGGACTAGCGGGAGGAAGGGGACGGGAGCAGTACTTC. Translating gives CAIRGGGLAGGRGREQYF.

The gene calls are TRBV7-9 and TRBJ1-1; D gene uncertain. This CDR3 has 16 residues. CDR1 and CDR2 from the germline V gene are SEHNR and FQNEAQ (reference sequence). V lost 5 bases to trimming and J lost 1 base, with 17 bases between them. The CDR3 DNA reads TGTGCCAGCAGCCCCCTCATGCCGGGAAGGAACACTGAAGCTTTCTTT. Its translation is CASSPLMPGRNTEAFF.

The rearrangement uses TRBV28 and TRBJ2-7; 10 nucleotides agree with TRBD2. CDR1 MDHEN and CDR2 SYDVKM come from the germline V gene. Losses at the gene ends were 5 bases for V and 2 bases for J; bases not matched to a gene: 9. The CDR3 runs to 16 residues. CDR3 sequence: CASSAPWSGRAYEQYF. DNA for the CDR3: TGTGCCAGCAGTGCCCCCTGGAGCGGGAGGGCCTACGAGCAGTACTTC.

The chain is built from TRBV20-1 and TRBJ2-7; perhaps TRBD2 as D (6 bases). The CDR3 loop spans 15 amino acids. Germline-derived CDR1 and CDR2 are DFQATT and SNEGSKA (reference sequence). V shed 3 bases and J shed 5 bases, with 20 bases lying between them. The CDR3: CSASAIAAPLNEQYF. The DNA of the CDR3 is TGCAGTGCTAGTGCGATAGCGGCCCCCCTAAACGAGCAGTACTTC.

The V call is TRBV15, the J call TRBJ1-6; 8 nucleotides line up with TRBD1. This CDR3 contains 14 residues. V gave up 5 bases and J gave up 9 bases; unmatched junction bases: 6. Germline V lookup: CDR1 LNHNV, CDR2 YYDKDF (reference sequence). CDR3 sequence (DNA): TGTGCCACCAGCGGGGGACAGGAGGGTTCACCCCTCCACTTT. The encoded protein is CATSGGQEGSPLHF.

In DNA, the CDR3 is TGTGCCAGCAGCTTAGGCGGGGACGGAGGGAATGAGCAGTTCTTC. As protein: CASSLGGDGGNEQFF. The chain uses TRBV7-2 and TRBJ2-1, with D possibly being TRBD2 (6 bases). Between the trimmed V and J ends, which lost 1 base and 7 bases, there was a span of 14 bases. Germline values: CDR1 SGHTA, CDR2 FQGNSA. CDR3 length: 15 amino acids.

In this sample, this clone turned up once. The chain is built from TRBV11-1 and TRBJ2-7; a possible D gene is TRBD2 (5 bases). The CDR3 is 15 amino acids. Germline V gene lookup returns CDR1 SGHAT and CDR2 FQDESV (reference sequence). V dropped 5 bases and J dropped 0 bases, with 14 bases sitting between them. DNA for the CDR3: TGTGCCAGCAGCCCCTCTAGCTCGGCCTCCTACGAGCAGTACTTC. It specifies CASSPSSSASYEQYF.

V gene TRBV19 combines with J gene TRBJ2-3, with 7 bases that match TRBD1. This CDR3 is built from 19 residues. V trimming: 9 bases; J trimming: 2 bases; junction bases outside the gene matches: 23. The germline CDR1 and CDR2 sequences are LNHDA and SQIVND (reference sequence). The DNA for the CDR3 is TGTGCCAGGGACCAGAACCGCAGCCGGGACAGCATCTTCACAGATACGCAGTATTTT. Its protein product is CARDQNRSRDSIFTDTQYF.

In its sample, this clone was seen once. The V call is TRBV28, the J call TRBJ2-2; 7 bases agree with TRBD1. The germline V gene has CDR1 MDHEN and CDR2 SYDVKM. This CDR3 has 17 residues. J was trimmed by 4 bases and V by 3 bases; bases with no gene match: 11. The DNA for the CDR3 is TGTGCCAGCAGTTTCGGTTCGTCAGGGGGATCCACCGGGGAGCTGTTTTTT. It specifies CASSFGSSGGSTGELFF. Together with reference TRBV28 and TRBJ2-2, the CDR3 gives the full variable domain: DVKVTQSSRYLVKRTGEKVFLECVQDMDHENMFWYRQDPGLGLRLIYFSYDVKMKEKGDIPEGYSVSREKKERFSLILESASTNQTSMYLCASSFGSSGGSTGELFFGEGSRLTVL.

The chain recombines TRBV5-6 with TRBJ1-6, with D tentatively TRBD1 (5 bases). V gave up 0 bases and J gave up 0 bases, with 7 bases separating them. The CDR3 length is 16 residues. CDR1 is SGHDT and CDR2 is YYEEEE in the germline V gene. DNA for the CDR3: TGTGCCAGCAGCTTGGAGGGGTCCTCCTATAATTCACCCCTCCACTTT. Protein product: CASSLEGSSYNSPLHF.

V is TRBV5-1 and J is TRBJ2-7, with D maybe TRBD1 (6 bases). The length of the CDR3 is 17 residues. The germline CDR1 and CDR2 sequences are SGHRS and YFSETQ. The V gene lost 4 bases and the J gene lost 3 bases, with 23 bases spanning the gap. CDR3 DNA sequence: TGCGCCAGCAGCCCCTTTACCTTTATGGACAGATTCTACGAGCAGTACTTC. Its protein is CASSPFTFMDRFYEQYF.

The genes are TRBV11-3 and TRBJ2-2, with a weak D call TRBD1 (5 bases). CDR1 is SGHNT and CDR2 is YENEEA in the germline V gene. V shed 2 bases and J shed 4 bases, with 14 bases lying between them. This CDR3 region has 16 residues. The CDR3 here is CASSLFSGRITGELFF. The CDR3 DNA follows: TGTGCCAGCAGCTTATTCTCAGGGCGCATCACCGGGGAGCTGTTTTTT.

This sequence joins TRBV19 and TRBJ1-5; a weak D match, TRBD1 (5 bases). The CDR3 totals 14 residues. Trimming removed 5 bases from V and 6 bases from J, with 14 bases in between. Per germline, CDR1 LNHDA and CDR2 SQIVND (reference sequence). The CDR3 coding sequence is TGTGCCAGTAGTTTATCCAGGGTCAGTCAGCCCCAGCATTTT. Encoded protein: CASSLSRVSQPQHF.

Worth noting for this clone: This sample includes further DNA sequences coding for the same CDR3. This sequence joins TRBV12-3 or TRBV12-4 and TRBJ2-7; 7 nucleotides align to TRBD2. V was clipped by 4 bases and J by 7 bases; unmatched bases: 7. The CDR3 is 13 residues long. The CDR3 sequence is CASSSTGEGEQYF. In nucleotides, the CDR3 is TGTGCCAGCAGTTCGACCGGGGAGGGTGAGCAGTACTTC.

The V and J genes are TRBV7-2 and TRBJ1-1; no firm D call. Trimming removed 0 bases from V and 4 bases from J, with 12 bases in between. Looked up from germline, CDR1 is SGHTA and CDR2 is FQGNSA. This CDR3 spans 15 amino acids. The CDR3 sequence: CASSLAAGFTTEAFF. The CDR3 DNA sequence: TGTGCCAGCAGCTTAGCTGCCGGGTTTACCACTGAAGCTTTCTTT.

The chain joins TRBV6-5 to TRBJ2-1; 9 nucleotides align to TRBD2. In germline, CDR1 is MNHEY, CDR2 SVGAGI. With V trimmed by 6 bases and J by 8 bases, 8 bases remained unmatched. The CDR3 loop spans 14 amino acids. CDR3 protein: CASSLSGGRDEQFF. The CDR3 DNA reads TGTGCCAGCAGCCTTAGCGGCGGGAGGGATGAGCAGTTCTTC.

This clone was counted a few times. The chain combines TRBV5-4 with TRBJ2-7, with TRBD1 matching 10 bases. V was clipped by 3 bases and J by 7 bases; unmatched bases: 7. The CDR3 contains 14 residues. Germline loops: CDR1 SGHNT, CDR2 YYREEE (reference sequence). The CDR3 DNA follows: TGTGCCAGCAGCTCCCGGGGACAGGGGTATGAGCAGTACTTC. Its protein is CASSSRGQGYEQYF.

This clone was recorded only once. The V and J genes are TRBV7-3 and TRBJ2-3; 10 nucleotides line up with TRBD1. There are 16 residues in the CDR3. Unmatched junction bases numbered 9, after V lost 5 bases and J lost 4 bases. CDR1 SGHTA and CDR2 FQGTGA come from the germline V gene. CDR3 sequence reads: CASSPGGTGVADTQYF. CDR3 bases: TGTGCCAGCAGCCCTGGGGGGACAGGGGTAGCAGATACGCAGTATTTT.

The chain joins TRBV7-2 to TRBJ2-1; TRBD2 aligns across 10 bases. The CDR3 spans 15 residues. Per the germline V gene, CDR1 is SGHTA and CDR2 is FQGNSA. The trim removed 3 bases at V and 9 bases at J, leaving 8 bases unmatched. In DNA, the CDR3 is TGTGCCAGCAGCTTGAGCGGGAGGGCCTCGGGTGAGCAGTTCTTC. The encoded protein is CASSLSGRASGEQFF.

The rearrangement joins TRBV10-3 to TRBJ1-5; D perhaps matches TRBD1 (5 bases). Trimming removed 10 bases at V and 0 bases at J, with 16 bases between. Germline V CDR1 and CDR2: ENHRY, SYGVKD. This CDR3 has 15 amino acids. CDR3: CATSMGGDSNQPQHF. In nucleotides, the CDR3 is TGTGCCACCTCCATGGGAGGGGATAGCAATCAGCCCCAGCATTTT.

The V gene is TRBV2, the J gene TRBJ2-3, with 8 bases lining up with TRBD2. The CDR3 loop spans 14 amino acids. V lost 6 bases and J lost 4; bases outside the gene matches: 6. Germline V gene lookup returns CDR1 SNHLY and CDR2 FYNNEI. The chain's CDR3 is CASRESGSPDTQYF. Here the CDR3 DNA reads TGTGCCAGCAGAGAGAGCGGGAGTCCAGATACGCAGTATTTT.

This chain links TRBV28 with TRBJ1-5; TRBD1 matches 8 bases. This CDR3 has 14 residues. From germline, CDR1 is MDHEN and CDR2 SYDVKM. The V gene end was trimmed by 3 bases and the J gene end by 9 bases; junction bases not matched to a gene: 7. The CDR3 here is CASSFPGTGRPQHF. The CDR3 coding sequence is TGTGCCAGCAGTTTCCCCGGGACAGGACGGCCCCAGCATTTT.

The chain uses TRBV19 and TRBJ2-4; tentatively, D is TRBD1 (6 bases). The CDR3 covers 17 residues. The germline V gene encodes CDR1 LNHDA and CDR2 SQIVND (reference sequence). The V gene lost 4 bases and the J gene lost 4 bases, with 20 bases spanning the gap. CDR3 loop: CASSTPQTGTLKNIQYF. The CDR3 region has the DNA TGTGCCAGTAGTACTCCCCAGACCGGGACACTTAAAAACATTCAGTACTTC.

This chain connects TRBV28 to TRBJ2-1, with 10 bases that match TRBD1. CDR1 and CDR2 (germline): MDHEN, SYDVKM. J lost 6 bases, V lost 10 bases, and 6 bases had no gene match. This CDR3 region has 13 residues. The CDR3 region is CAIGRTGGNEQFF. DNA for the CDR3: TGTGCCATCGGCAGGACAGGGGGCAATGAGCAGTTCTTC.

The chain joins TRBV2 to TRBJ1-2; 11 bases fit TRBD1. Germline V lookup: CDR1 SNHLY, CDR2 FYNNEI. Losses at the gene ends were 8 bases for V and 5 bases for J; bases not matched to a gene: 7. The CDR3 loop spans 14 amino acids. CDR3 amino acids: CASAPGQGGYGYTF. The CDR3 nucleotides are TGTGCCAGCGCACCGGGACAGGGGGGATATGGCTACACCTTC.

V is TRBV9 and J is TRBJ2-5, with a possible D match to TRBD1 (7 bases). This CDR3 has 15 amino acids. Germline CDR1 is SGDLS and CDR2 is YYNGEE. Trimming removed 0 bases from V and 5 bases from J, with 14 bases in between. The CDR3 sequence: CASSVVGGGRETQYF. Here the CDR3 DNA reads TGTGCCAGCAGCGTAGTAGGAGGGGGCAGGGAGACCCAGTACTTC.